This TCR beta chain appears in the sequencing data of a study of T cells in Graves' hyperthyroidism and ophthalmopathy. General study findings and limits: Onset of ophthalmopathy came a median 6.5 months after the model predicted it.

Germline V CDR1 and CDR2: SGHDT, YYEEEE. This CDR3 comprises 13 residues. Trimming removed 7 bases from V and 0 bases from J, with 8 bases in between. From RNA transcripts, TCR beta CDR3 regions were amplified. The HTBI primer set served for first-round RT-PCR of the TCR CDR3. One entry per CDR3 protein results from TCRdb running MiXCR on the multiplex PCR reads. The sample yields a few hundred thousand distinct CDR3 sequences, roughly 18% seen once. About this clonotype itself: Antigen unknown.

The sequenced sample consisted of blood. This chain joins TRBV5-6 and TRBJ1-3, with D possibly being TRBD1 (5 bases). The sequence was obtained from a man aged 35 to 55 with Graves' hyperthyroidism. CDR3 sequence: CASGGNSGNTIYF. The CDR3, as DNA: TGTGCCAGCGGGGGGAACTCTGGAAACACCATATATTTT.